Following are 2 T cell receptor beta chains from one sample sequenced in a study of cytomegalovirus exposure and HLA in healthy donors. Both 60 Vbeta primers and 13 Jbeta primers went into the PCR. The repertoire was sequenced with immunoSEQ multiplex PCR; TCRdb's copy has only in-frame clones and lacks some. Counted here are roughly 100,000 clones, 78% occurring once; the ten biggest clones make up around 5.1%. Sequenced: PBMCs. These receptors all come from a male donor in good health and CMV-seronegative.

The V gene is TRBV27, the J gene TRBJ2-6; maybe TRBD1 (6 bases). Between the trimmed V and J ends, which lost 2 bases and 0 bases, there was a span of 11 bases. The germline gives CDR1 MNHEY, CDR2 SMNVEV (reference sequence). This CDR3 region has 17 residues. As DNA, the CDR3 is TGTGCCAGCAGTTTAGAACAGGGAAACTCTGGGGCCAACGTCCTGACTTTC. Residues: CASSLEQGNSGANVLTF.

The rearrangement joins TRBV7-9 to TRBJ2-3; D is unclear. The CDR3 has 14 amino acids. With 1 base removed from V and 2 bases from J, the gap between germline ends came to 7 bases. Germline loops: CDR1 SEHNR, CDR2 FQNEAQ (reference sequence). The CDR3 sequence is CASSLDSTTDTQYF. CDR3 DNA sequence: TGTGCCAGCAGCTTAGACAGCACCACAGATACGCAGTATTTT.